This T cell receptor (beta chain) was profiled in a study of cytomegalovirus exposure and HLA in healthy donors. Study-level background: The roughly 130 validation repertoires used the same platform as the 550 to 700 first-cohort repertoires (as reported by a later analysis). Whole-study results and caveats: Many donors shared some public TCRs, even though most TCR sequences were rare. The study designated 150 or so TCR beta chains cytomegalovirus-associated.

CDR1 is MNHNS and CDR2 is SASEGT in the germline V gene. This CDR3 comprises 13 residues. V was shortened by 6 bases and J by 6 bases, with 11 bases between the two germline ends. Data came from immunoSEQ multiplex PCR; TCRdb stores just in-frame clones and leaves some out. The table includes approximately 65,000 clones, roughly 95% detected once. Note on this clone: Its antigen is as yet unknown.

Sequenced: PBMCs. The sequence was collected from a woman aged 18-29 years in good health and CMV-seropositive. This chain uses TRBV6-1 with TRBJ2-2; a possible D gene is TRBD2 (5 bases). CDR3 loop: CASRSVGAGELFF. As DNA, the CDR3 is TGTGCCAGCAGATCAGTCGGGGCCGGGGAGCTGTTTTTT.